This passage covers 10 T cell receptor beta chains from one sample sequenced in a study of OX40 agonist ivuxolimab in advanced cancers. The assay was immunoSEQ multiplex PCR, and TCRdb's table has in-frame clones only and misses some. Here the sample spans 20,000 to 25,000 clones, under 90% being singletons. The source was CD4+ or CD8+ T cells sorted from blood, collected in a trial of the OX40 agonist ivuxolimab. All receptors come from an adult with an advanced solid tumor such as melanoma, head and neck, liver or kidney cancer.

The V and J genes are TRBV19 and TRBJ2-1; D ambiguous. Germline V lookup: CDR1 LNHDA, CDR2 SQIVND (reference sequence). The CDR3 runs to 15 residues. V was shortened by 0 bases and J by 3 bases, with 9 bases between the two germline ends. DNA for the CDR3: TGTGCCAGTAGTATAGATCTGGGGTACTACAATGAGCAGTTCTTC. This gives the protein CASSIDLGYYNEQFF.

The genes are TRBV12-1 and TRBJ2-4. TRBV12-1 is deemed a pseudogene. This CDR3 is 13 amino acids long. CDR3 coding DNA: TGTGCCAGACGAAGTTTAGCCAAAAACATTCAGTACTTC. Its protein is CARRSLAKNIQYF.

The rearrangement joins TRBV5-4 to TRBJ2-7; 9 bases fit TRBD1. This CDR3 is 14 amino acids long. CDR1 and CDR2 from the germline V gene are SGHNT and YYREEE (reference sequence). The V gene end was trimmed by 5 bases and the J gene end by 2 bases; junction bases not matched to a gene: 5. The CDR3 is CASSPGQGPYEQYF. Written as DNA, the CDR3 is TGTGCCAGCAGTCCGGGACAGGGCCCCTACGAGCAGTACTTC.

The rearrangement uses TRBV13 and TRBJ2-7; 7 bases align to TRBD1. The germline gives CDR1 PRHDT, CDR2 FYEKMQ (reference sequence). There are 15 residues in the CDR3. J was trimmed by 3 bases and V by 2 bases; bases with no gene match: 7. CDR3 bases: TGTGCCAGCAGCTTAAGCCGGGACAGACTCTACGAGCAGTACTTC. Translated: CASSLSRDRLYEQYF.

V usage is TRBV5-6 and J usage is TRBJ1-5; 7 positions agree with TRBD1. The CDR3 has 15 residues. CDR1 and CDR2 from the germline V gene are SGHDT and YYEEEE. The V and J ends lost 0 bases and 6 bases, in that order; junction bases with no gene match: 6. The CDR3 coding sequence is TGTGCCAGCAGCTTGGGTAGGGGGCCATCTCAGCCCCAGCATTTT. Translated: CASSLGRGPSQPQHF.

CDR3 nucleotide sequence: TGTGCCAGCAGTTTAACGGGGACAGGTGGCAATGAGCAGTTCTTC. Its translation: CASSLTGTGGNEQFF. The J gene is TRBJ2-1, the V gene TRBV28; TRBD1 agrees at 8 bases. This CDR3 has 15 residues. CDR1 MDHEN and CDR2 SYDVKM come from the germline V gene. V trimming: 2 bases; J trimming: 6 bases; junction bases outside the gene matches: 6.

The rearrangement joins TRBV7-3 to TRBJ2-2; D not certain. The CDR3 contains 18 residues. The V gene lost 2 bases and the J gene lost 1 base, with 17 bases spanning the gap. Germline lookup yields CDR1 SGHTA and CDR2 FQGTGA. CDR3 nucleotide sequence: TGTGCCAGCAGCTTAGTCAGAATGGTCGGTGGGAACACCGGGGAGCTGTTTTTT. Residues: CASSLVRMVGGNTGELFF.

The rearrangement joins TRBV4-1 to TRBJ1-2; tentative D call: TRBD1 (5 bases). The CDR3 covers 14 residues. V lost 1 base and J lost 5, with 11 bases in between. CDR1 and CDR2 from the germline V gene are MGHRA and YSYEKL. The CDR3 sequence: CASSQVGVDYGYTF. The CDR3 nucleotides read TGCGCCAGCAGCCAAGTGGGGGTAGATTATGGCTACACCTTC.

The V and J genes are TRBV4-1 and TRBJ2-7; tentatively, D is TRBD1 (6 bases). The CDR3 is 15 amino acids. The V and J ends lost 1 base and 2 bases respectively, with 12 bases between them. Germline V lookup: CDR1 MGHRA, CDR2 YSYEKL. CDR3 residues: CASSQGQGKTYEQYF. The CDR3 bases are TGCGCCAGCAGCCAAGGGCAGGGGAAAACCTACGAGCAGTACTTC.

The J gene is TRBJ2-3, the V gene TRBV6-6; the D gene could be TRBD1 or TRBD2 (6 bases each). Germline CDR1 MNHNY, CDR2 SVGAGI (reference sequence). The CDR3 runs 16 residues. V lost 2 bases, J lost 2 bases, and 14 bases lay in between. The CDR3 reads CASSYQWGALTDTQYF. The CDR3 DNA follows: TGTGCCAGCAGTTACCAGTGGGGGGCCCTCACAGATACGCAGTATTTT.